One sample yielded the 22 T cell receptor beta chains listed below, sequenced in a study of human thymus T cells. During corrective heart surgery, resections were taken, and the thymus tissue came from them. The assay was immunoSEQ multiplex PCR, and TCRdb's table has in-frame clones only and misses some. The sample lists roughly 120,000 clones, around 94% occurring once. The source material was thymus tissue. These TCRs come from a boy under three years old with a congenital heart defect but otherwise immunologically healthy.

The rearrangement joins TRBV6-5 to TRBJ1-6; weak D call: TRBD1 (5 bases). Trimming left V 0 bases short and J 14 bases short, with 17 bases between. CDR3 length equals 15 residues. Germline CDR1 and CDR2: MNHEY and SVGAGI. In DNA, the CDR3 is TGTGCCAGCAGTTACTCGAGGGGTATGATGAAAACCCTCCACTTT. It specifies CASSYSRGMMKTLHF.

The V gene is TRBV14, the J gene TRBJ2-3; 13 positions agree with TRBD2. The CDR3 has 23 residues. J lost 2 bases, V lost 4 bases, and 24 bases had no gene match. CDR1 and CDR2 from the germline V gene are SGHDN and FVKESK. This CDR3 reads CASSPNSGLAGALVLNFTDTQYF. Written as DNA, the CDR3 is TGTGCCAGCAGCCCGAACTCTGGACTAGCGGGGGCCTTGGTACTCAACTTCACAGATACGCAGTATTTT.

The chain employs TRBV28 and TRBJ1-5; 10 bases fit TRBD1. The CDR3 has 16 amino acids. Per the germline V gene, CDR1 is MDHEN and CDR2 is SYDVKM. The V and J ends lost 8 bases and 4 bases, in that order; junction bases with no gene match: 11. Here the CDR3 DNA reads TGTGCCAGCCGGGAGGGGACAGGGGAGGGAAATCAGCCCCAGCATTTT. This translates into CASREGTGEGNQPQHF.

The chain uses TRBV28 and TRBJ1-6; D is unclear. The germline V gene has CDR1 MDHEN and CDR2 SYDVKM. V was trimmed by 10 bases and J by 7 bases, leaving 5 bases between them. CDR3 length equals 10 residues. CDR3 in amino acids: CAIVNSPLHF. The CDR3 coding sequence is TGTGCCATCGTAAATTCACCCCTCCACTTT.

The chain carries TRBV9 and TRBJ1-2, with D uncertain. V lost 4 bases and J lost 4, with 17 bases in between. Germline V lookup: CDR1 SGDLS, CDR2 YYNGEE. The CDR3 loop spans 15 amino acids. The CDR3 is CASSRNWKKGYGYTF. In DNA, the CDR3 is TGTGCCAGCAGCCGAAACTGGAAGAAAGGCTATGGCTACACCTTC.

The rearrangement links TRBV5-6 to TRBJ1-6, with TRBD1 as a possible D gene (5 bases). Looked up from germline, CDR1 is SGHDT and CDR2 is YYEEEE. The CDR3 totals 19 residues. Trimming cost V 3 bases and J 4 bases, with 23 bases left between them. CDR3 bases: TGTGCCAGCAGCTGGGCCCCGCCGGGGACGGGAAATTATAATTCACCCCTCCACTTT. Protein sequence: CASSWAPPGTGNYNSPLHF.

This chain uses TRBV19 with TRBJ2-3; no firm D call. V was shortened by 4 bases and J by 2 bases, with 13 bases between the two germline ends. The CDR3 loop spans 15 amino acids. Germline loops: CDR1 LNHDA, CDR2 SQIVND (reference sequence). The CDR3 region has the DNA TGTGCCAGTAGTAAGCGACCCCTCCACACAGATACGCAGTATTTT. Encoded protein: CASSKRPLHTDTQYF.

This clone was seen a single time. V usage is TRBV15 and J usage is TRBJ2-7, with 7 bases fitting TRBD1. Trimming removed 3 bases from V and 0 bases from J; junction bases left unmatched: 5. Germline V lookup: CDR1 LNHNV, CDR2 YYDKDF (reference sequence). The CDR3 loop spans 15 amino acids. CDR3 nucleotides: TGTGCCACCAGCAGGAAGTCAGGGGGCTCCTACGAGCAGTACTTC. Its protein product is CATSRKSGGSYEQYF.

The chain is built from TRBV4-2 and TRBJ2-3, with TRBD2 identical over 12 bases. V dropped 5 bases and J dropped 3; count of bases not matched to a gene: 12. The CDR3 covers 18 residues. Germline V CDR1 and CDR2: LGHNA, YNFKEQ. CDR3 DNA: TGTGCCAGCAGCTCGCGGACTAGCGGGGAAGAAAATACAGATACGCAGTATTTT. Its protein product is CASSSRTSGEENTDTQYF.

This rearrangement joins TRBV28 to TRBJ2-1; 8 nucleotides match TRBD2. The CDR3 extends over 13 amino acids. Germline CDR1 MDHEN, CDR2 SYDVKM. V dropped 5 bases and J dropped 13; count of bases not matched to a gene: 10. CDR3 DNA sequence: TGTGCCAGCAGTCCTGGGACTAGTGATTTCCAGTTCTTC. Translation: CASSPGTSDFQFF.

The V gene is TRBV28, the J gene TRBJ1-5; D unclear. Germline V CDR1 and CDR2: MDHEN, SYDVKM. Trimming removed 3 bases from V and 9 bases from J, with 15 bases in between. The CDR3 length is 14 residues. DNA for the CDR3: TGTGCCAGCAGTTTTGAAGGCAGAGTTAGGCCCCAGCATTTT. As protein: CASSFEGRVRPQHF.

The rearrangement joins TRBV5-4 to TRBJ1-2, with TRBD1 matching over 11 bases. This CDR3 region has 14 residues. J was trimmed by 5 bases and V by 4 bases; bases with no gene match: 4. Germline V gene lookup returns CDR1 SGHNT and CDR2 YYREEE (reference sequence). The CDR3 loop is CASSRGQGGYGYTF. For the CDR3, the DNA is TGTGCCAGCAGCAGGGGACAGGGGGGGTATGGCTACACCTTC.

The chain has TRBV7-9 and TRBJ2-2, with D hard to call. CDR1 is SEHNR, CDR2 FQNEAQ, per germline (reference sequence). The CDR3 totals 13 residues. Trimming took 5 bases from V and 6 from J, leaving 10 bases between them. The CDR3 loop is CASSDANSGELFF. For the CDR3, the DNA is TGTGCCAGCAGCGACGCTAATTCCGGGGAGCTGTTTTTT.

CDR3 nucleotide sequence: TGTGCCAGCAGTGACCCCGGACTAGCGGGGGGCGAAGAAGAGACCCAGTACTTC. Translating gives CASSDPGLAGGEEETQYF. The chain employs TRBV2 and TRBJ2-5; 14 nucleotides align to TRBD2. Trimming cost V 3 bases and J 3 bases; bases outside gene matches: 9. CDR3 length equals 18 residues. CDR1 and CDR2 from the germline V gene are SNHLY and FYNNEI.

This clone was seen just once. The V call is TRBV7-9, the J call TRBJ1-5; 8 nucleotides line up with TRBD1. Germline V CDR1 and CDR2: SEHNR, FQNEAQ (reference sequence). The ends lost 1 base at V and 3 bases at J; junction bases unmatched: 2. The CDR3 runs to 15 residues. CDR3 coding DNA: TGTGCCAGCAGCTTAGGGGACAGGCTCAATCAGCCCCAGCATTTT. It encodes CASSLGDRLNQPQHF.

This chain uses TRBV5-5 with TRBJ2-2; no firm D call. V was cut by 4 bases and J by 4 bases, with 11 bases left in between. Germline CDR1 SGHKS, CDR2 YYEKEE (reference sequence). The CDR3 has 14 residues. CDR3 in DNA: TGTGCCAGCAGCCCAAACAGACCCACCGGGGAGCTGTTTTTT. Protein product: CASSPNRPTGELFF.

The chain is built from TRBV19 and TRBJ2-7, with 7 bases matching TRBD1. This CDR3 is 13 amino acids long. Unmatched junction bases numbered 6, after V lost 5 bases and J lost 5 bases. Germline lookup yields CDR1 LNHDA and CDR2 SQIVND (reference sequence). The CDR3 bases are TGTGCCAGTAGTCGGGGACAGTCAGACGAGCAGTACTTC. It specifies CASSRGQSDEQYF.

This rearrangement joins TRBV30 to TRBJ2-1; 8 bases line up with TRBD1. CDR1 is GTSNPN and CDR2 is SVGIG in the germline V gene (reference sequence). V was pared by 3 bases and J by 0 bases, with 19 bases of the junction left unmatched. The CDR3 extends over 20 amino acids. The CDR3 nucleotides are TGTGCCTGGAGAGAAATTCACCAGGGGGCGAAACCTAGCTCCTACAATGAGCAGTTCTTC. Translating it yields CAWREIHQGAKPSSYNEQFF.

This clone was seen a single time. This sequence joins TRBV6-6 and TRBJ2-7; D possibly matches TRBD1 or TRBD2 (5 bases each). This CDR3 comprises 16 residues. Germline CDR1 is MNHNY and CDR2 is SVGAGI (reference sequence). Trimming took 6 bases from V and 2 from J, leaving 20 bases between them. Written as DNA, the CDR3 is TGTGCCAGCAGGGGGCTCCCCCGGGACCCCACCTACGAGCAGTACTTC. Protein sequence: CASRGLPRDPTYEQYF.

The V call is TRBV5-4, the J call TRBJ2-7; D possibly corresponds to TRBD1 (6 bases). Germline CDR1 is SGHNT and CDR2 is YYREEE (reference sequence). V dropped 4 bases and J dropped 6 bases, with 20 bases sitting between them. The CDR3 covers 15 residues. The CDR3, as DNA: TGTGCCAGCAGCAGTAGGCCAGGGGATTTATCCGAGCAGTACTTC. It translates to CASSSRPGDLSEQYF. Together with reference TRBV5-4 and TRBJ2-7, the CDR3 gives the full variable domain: ETGVTQSPTHLIKTRGQQVTLRCSSQSGHNTVSWYQQALGQGPQFIFQYYREEENGRGNFPPRFSGLQFPNYSSELNVNALELDDSALYLCASSSRPGDLSEQYFGPGTRLTVT.

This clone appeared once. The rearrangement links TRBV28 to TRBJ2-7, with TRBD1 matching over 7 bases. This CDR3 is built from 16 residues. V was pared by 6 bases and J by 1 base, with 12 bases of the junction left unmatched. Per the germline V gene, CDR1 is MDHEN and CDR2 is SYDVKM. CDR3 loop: CASSPATGKESYEQYF. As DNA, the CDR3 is TGTGCCAGCAGCCCAGCGACAGGGAAAGAATCCTACGAGCAGTACTTC.

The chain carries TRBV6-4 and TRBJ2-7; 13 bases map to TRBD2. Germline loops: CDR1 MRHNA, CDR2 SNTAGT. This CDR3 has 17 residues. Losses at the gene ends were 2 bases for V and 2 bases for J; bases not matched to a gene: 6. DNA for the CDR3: TGTGCCAGCAGTGACAACCAGACTAGCGGGGGGACCTACGAGCAGTACTTC. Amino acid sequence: CASSDNQTSGGTYEQYF.